This T cell receptor beta chain was obtained from a study of response to subunit inactivated influenza vaccine. The germline V gene has CDR1 MNHNS and CDR2 SASEGT. V was clipped by 3 bases and J by 2 bases, with 9 bases between them. The CDR3 spans 14 residues. MiXCR was run by TCRdb on the RT-PCR reads, yielding one entry per CDR3 protein. The repertoire holds 700,000 to 900,000 distinct CDR3 sequences, with approximately 21% as singletons. V gene TRBV6-1 combines with J gene TRBJ2-3; D gene unclear. Sample: PBMCs from blood, taken around 5 days after vaccination. This TCR was recovered from a man aged 50 to 60 who received an inactivated influenza vaccine. This chain's CDR3 is CASSDDGPTDTQYF. In nucleotides, the CDR3 is TGTGCCAGCAGTGATGACGGTCCCACAGATACGCAGTATTTT.